The clone carrying this T cell receptor beta chain came up a few times. Germline-derived CDR1 and CDR2 are SEHNR and FQNEAQ (reference sequence). Losses at the gene ends were 11 bases for V and 2 bases for J; bases not matched to a gene: 7. The CDR3 extends over 14 amino acids. The data originate from a study of blood T cell repertoires in COVID-19. Study overall: COVID-19 samples, acute and convalescent, were from the United States, Italy and Spain.

Authors' data handling: For nucleated cells, counts were estimated from reference gene primer amplification. Here immunoSEQ multiplex PCR was the method, and the copy in TCRdb shows in-frame clones only, minus some. For V, J and clone size, that table is used; D and trimming come from the DNA. This table has about 240,000 clones, about 86% appearing once. The origin of this receptor is a woman aged 25 to 39 who had recovered from COVID-19. The sequencing sample was made of peripheral blood. This chain connects TRBV7-9 to TRBJ2-2; 8 nucleotides align to TRBD1. CDR3 sequence: CACTGTGNTGELFF. In DNA form, the CDR3 reads TGTGCCTGTACCGGGACAGGAAACACCGGGGAGCTGTTTTTT.